This TCR beta chain was documented in a study of blood T cell repertoires in COVID-19. Assay used: immunoSEQ multiplex PCR; TCRdb lists only in-frame clones, some missing. The repertoire holds approximately 120,000 clones, with 65% to 85% as singletons. Germline trimming cut 6 bases from V and 1 base from J; bases unmatched to any gene: 8. From germline, CDR1 is GTSNPN and CDR2 SVGIG (reference sequence). CDR3 size: 15 residues. Sequenced sample: peripheral blood. The gene calls are TRBV30 and TRBJ1-1, with 10 bases lining up with TRBD1. The TCR originated in a man aged 25-40 years with COVID-19, enrolled during active disease. CDR3 nucleotides: TGTGCCTGTCACCGACAGGGGGCAAGGAACACTGAAGCTTTCTTT. It yields the protein CACHRQGARNTEAFF.